This T cell receptor beta chain was profiled in a study of blood T cell repertoires in COVID-19. About the study: Material from acute and convalescent COVID-19 was sourced from the United States, Italy and Spain.

As originally analysed: From reference gene primer amplification, estimates of nucleated cell counts were derived. Clones were read by immunoSEQ multiplex PCR, and TCRdb kept only the in-frame ones, dropping some. V, J and clone size are those of that table, while D and trimming were read from the DNA. The sample carries under 250,000 clones, around 86% recorded once. CDR1 is MNHNY, CDR2 SVGAGI, per germline (reference sequence). After removal of 4 bases from V and 5 bases from J, the junction contained 5 bases not matched to a gene. The CDR3 contains 15 residues. Sequenced input: peripheral blood. This chain links TRBV6-6 with TRBJ1-6; 7 bases match TRBD1. The sequence was collected from a man aged 25-45 years who had recovered from COVID-19. The CDR3 loop reads CASSSRTGDNSPLHF. As DNA, the CDR3 is TGTGCCAGCAGTTCTCGGACAGGTGATAATTCACCCCTCCACTTT.